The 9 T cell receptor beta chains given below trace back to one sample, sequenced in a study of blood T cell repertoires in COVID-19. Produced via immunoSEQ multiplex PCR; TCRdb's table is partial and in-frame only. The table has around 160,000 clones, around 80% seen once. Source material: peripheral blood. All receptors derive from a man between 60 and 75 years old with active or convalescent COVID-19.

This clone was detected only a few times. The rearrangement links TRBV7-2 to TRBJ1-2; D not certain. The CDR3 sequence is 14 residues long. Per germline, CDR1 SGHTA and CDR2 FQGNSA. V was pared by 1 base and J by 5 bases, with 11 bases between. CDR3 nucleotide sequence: TGTGCCAGCAGCTTAGAATCGAGGACTTATGGCTACACCTTC. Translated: CASSLESRTYGYTF.

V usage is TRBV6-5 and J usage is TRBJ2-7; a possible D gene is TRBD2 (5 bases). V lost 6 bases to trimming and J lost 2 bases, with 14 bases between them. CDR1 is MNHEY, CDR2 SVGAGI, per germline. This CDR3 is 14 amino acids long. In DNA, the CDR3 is TGTGCCAGCAGAACGGGAAGAACAACCTACGAGCAGTACTTC. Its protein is CASRTGRTTYEQYF.

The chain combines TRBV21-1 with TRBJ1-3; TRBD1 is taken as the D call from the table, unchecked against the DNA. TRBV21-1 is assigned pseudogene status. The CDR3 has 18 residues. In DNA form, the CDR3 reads TGTGCCAGCAGCAAACTGGAAATTGACACCAGGGGTGGAAACACCATATATTTT. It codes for CASSKLEIDTRGGNTIYF.

CDR3 DNA: TGTGCCAGCAGAGGGAGAGGGTTTAATTCACCCCTCCACTTT. It yields the protein CASRGRGFNSPLHF. The chain uses TRBV27 and TRBJ1-6; the D is unclear. The CDR3 covers 14 residues. Germline CDR1 reads MNHEY; CDR2 reads SMNVEV (reference sequence). The V end lost 6 bases, the J end lost 6 bases, and 12 bases lay between the germline ends.

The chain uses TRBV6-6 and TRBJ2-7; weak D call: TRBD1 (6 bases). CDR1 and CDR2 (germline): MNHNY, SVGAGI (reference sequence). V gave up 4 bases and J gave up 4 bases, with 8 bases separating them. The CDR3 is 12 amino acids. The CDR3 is CASSLQGYEQYF. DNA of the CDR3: TGTGCCAGCAGTTTACAGGGATACGAGCAGTACTTC.

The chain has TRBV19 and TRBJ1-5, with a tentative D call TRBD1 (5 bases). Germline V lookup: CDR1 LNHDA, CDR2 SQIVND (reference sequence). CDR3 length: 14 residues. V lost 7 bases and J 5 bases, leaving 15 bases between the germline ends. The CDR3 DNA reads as TGTGCCAGTACCCCGGGGGGTTCGGATCAGCCCCAGCATTTT. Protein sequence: CASTPGGSDQPQHF.

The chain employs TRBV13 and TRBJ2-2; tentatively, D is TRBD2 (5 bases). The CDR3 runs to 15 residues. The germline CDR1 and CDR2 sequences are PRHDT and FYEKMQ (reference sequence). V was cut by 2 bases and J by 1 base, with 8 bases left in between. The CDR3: CASSLRRGNTGELFF. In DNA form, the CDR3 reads TGTGCCAGCAGCTTACGACGGGGGAACACCGGGGAGCTGTTTTTT.

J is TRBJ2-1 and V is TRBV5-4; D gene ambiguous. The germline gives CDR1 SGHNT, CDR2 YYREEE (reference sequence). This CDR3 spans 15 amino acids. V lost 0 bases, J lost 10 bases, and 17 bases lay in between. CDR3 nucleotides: TGTGCCAGCAGCTTGGATTCTAGTCCCCTCGGAGAGCAGTTCTTC. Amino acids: CASSLDSSPLGEQFF. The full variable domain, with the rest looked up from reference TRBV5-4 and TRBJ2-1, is ETGVTQSPTHLIKTRGQQVTLRCSSQSGHNTVSWYQQALGQGPQFIFQYYREEENGRGNFPPRFSGLQFPNYSSELNVNALELDDSALYLCASSLDSSPLGEQFFGPGTRLTVL.

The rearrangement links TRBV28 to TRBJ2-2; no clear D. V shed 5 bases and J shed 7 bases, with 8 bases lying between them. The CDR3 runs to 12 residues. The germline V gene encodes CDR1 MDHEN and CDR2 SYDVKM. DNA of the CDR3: TGTGCCAGCAGTATGGCCCTCGGGGAGCTGTTTTTT. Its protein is CASSMALGELFF.